This T cell receptor (beta chain) was sequenced during a study of shared clonotypes between healthy human individuals. Study findings and constraints: Between a few donors, naive CD4 clonotypes were shared at a level of around 4.9%. Despite large depth, sorted-subset datasets appeared incompletely sequenced. Generally, estimated richness proved larger in naive subsets than it did in memory subsets.

The CDR3 covers 13 residues. V lost 3 bases to trimming and J lost 6 bases; unmatched junction nucleotides: 4. Germline CDR1 reads ENHRY; CDR2 reads SYGVKD. Method: immunoSEQ multiplex PCR; TCRdb's copy keeps in-frame clones and lacks some. There are about 610,000 clones in the sample; more than 95% occur only once, and 0.045% to 0.07% lies in the top ten. As regards this clone: Its antigen is currently unknown.

The J gene is TRBJ2-5, the V gene TRBV10-3; 7 nucleotides match TRBD2. Sequenced sample: naive CD4+ T cells sorted from blood. Subset meaning: CD45RA+ positively selected. The TCR was taken from a woman younger than 45 in good health. The CDR3 nucleotides read TGTGCCATCAGTGAAATAGCGGGTCAGACCCAGTACTTC. This codes for CAISEIAGQTQYF.